This section outlines one T cell receptor (beta chain) sequence together with its context. In its sample, this clone was seen once. Its cognate antigen has yet to be identified. Base qualities are not recorded, but no much larger clone differs from it by a single base. The cohort comprised under 700 healthy bone marrow donors. At the time of sampling, all cohort members were nominally healthy, though unrecorded immune exposures were likely present. The donor tested CMV seronegative, placing the donor among the 350 to 400 seronegative members of the cohort. A peripheral blood sample was collected from each donor, and TCR beta sequencing was performed on peripheral blood mononuclear cells. The Qiagen DNeasy Blood Extraction Kit was used to extract genomic DNA from the blood cell samples. This entry is derived from a study of cytomegalovirus exposure and HLA in healthy donors (TCRdb year 2017). Background for the entire study: In an earlier analysis of 450 to 750 of the donors, 276 Gb of sequence data and 90 million to 130 million unique TCR beta sequences from 150 million to 200 million T cells were reported. An earlier analysis of 587 of the donors used high-throughput TCR beta sequencing to judge whether each TCR beta V gene segment behaved as functional or pseudogenic. Besides the first cohort of 666 subjects, a separate validation cohort made up of roughly 130 different subjects was used. Genome-wide SNP genotypes for about three fifths of the roughly 670 donors were used in a later genetic analysis, which treated that subset as a discovery cohort. Roughly 5 DR-DQ haplotypes were treated as single units for association and clustering because of strong linkage in the cohort. Both class I and class II loci were covered by HLA typing, at four-digit resolution. The study combined high-throughput TCR immunosequencing, statistical association of individual TCRs with disease status, and machine learning to predict cytomegalovirus infection status. Typing coverage varied by locus: about 620-630 donors for A, B, C, DRB1 and DQB1; roughly 560 for DQA1; about 570 for DPA1; 400 to 480 for DPB1. In a later analysis, previously published TCR beta repertoires from more than 500 donors were re-analyzed and high-resolution HLA genotyping was added so that TCR occurrence patterns could be studied. The study aimed to test whether signatures of past pathogen exposure could be identified by cataloging public T cell receptors. Among the roughly 400 genotyped donors, approximately 77% belonged to the genetic ancestry cluster associated with self-reported Caucasian donors. All discovery cohort repertoires had been generated on a single sequencing platform. The study used immunosequencing to profile the T cell repertoires of approximately 690 subjects and linked those repertoires to cytomegalovirus serostatus. Across under 500 genotyped donors of the cohort, an average of approximately 220,000 unique TCR beta nucleotide sequences per donor were sequenced, and around 19% of those sequences were non-productive. Donor age, sex, ethnicity and CMV serostatus were collected together with the repertoire data. The later analysis used no new phenotypic data to find candidate immune exposures, relying instead on TCR beta sequences and their occurrence across donors. An early release covering roughly 640 HLA-typed donors comprised about 320 gigabases of sequencing data and tens of millions of unique TCR sequences.

The full study reports these points: Roughly 15 rarely observed V segments, including chromosome 9 orphons, were excluded from the earlier analysis of about 600 of the donors because counts were too low. A further reported finding was that TCR beta sequences accurately predicted the HLA-A and HLA-B alleles for most subjects in the first cohort. Because HLA typing was unavailable for some donors at each locus, only the typed subset was used in association tests. When HLA alleles, especially DR and DQ, strongly co-occurred, attributing TCR associations to individual alleles was difficult. A cluster of highly shared sequence variants was judged likely to be a technical artifact of the sequencing pipeline. Several of the top co-occurrence clusters appeared to be linked to parvovirus B19, influenza, CMV and Epstein-Barr virus, according to a later analysis. Cytomegalovirus status was reported to be diagnosed by the classifier with high specificity and sensitivity in both the original and validation cohorts. In the study, some 160 TCR beta chains were listed as associated with cytomegalovirus. Most CMV-associated TCR beta chains appeared to be HLA-restricted in a later analysis, and the HLA associations seemed to be driven largely by CMV exposure. Linkage disequilibrium might explain the correlated functional status among segregating V segments, but an unknown experimental factor could not be ruled out. Roughly uniform sequencing depth across donors was assumed in presence/absence analyses, although this assumption may not hold. While some public TCRs were present in many individuals, most TCR sequences turned up only very rarely across donors. Three of the identified cytomegalovirus-associated TCR beta chains were confirmed in vitro to be specific for cytomegalovirus antigens. A later genetic analysis reported fewer N-insertions in productive TCRs among donors in an Asian-associated ancestry cluster than the approximately 700-donor mean. In this cohort, only TCR beta chains were sequenced, and detectable features were limited by the absence of alpha or paired-chain data. A later analysis found that HLA-associated TCR beta chains were more clonally expanded and had lower generation probabilities than equally common non-associated chains. It was suggested by the authors that the approach could potentially be generalized to other disease states and immunological phenotypes. In a later genetic analysis, a missense DCLRE1C variant was associated with V-gene and J-gene trimming of TCR beta chains, and the association was replicated in an independent cohort. CMV serostatus was the only immune exposure information available for the cohort. Broadly in line with IMGT annotations, most TCR beta V segments showed up in productive rearrangements about 87% or about 30% of the time in an earlier analysis of around 600 of the donors. A later analysis associated 15,000 to 20,000 TCR beta sequences with specific HLA alleles at a false discovery rate of 0.05. In a later analysis, the rate of TCR association differed among HLA loci, with DRB1 alleles having the most associated TCRs and HLA-C alleles having the fewest. The 87-base-pair reads could not distinguish some IMGT-functional V segments, including TRBV6-2 and TRBV6-3, so those segments were excluded.

The library came from the immunoSEQ multiplex PCR assay. The multiplex PCR relied on a mix of 60 forward primers for TCR Vbeta segments and 13 reverse primers for TCR Jbeta segments. The CDR3 region of rearranged TCR beta genes was amplified from genomic DNA by a multiplex PCR assay. The amplified TCR beta libraries were sequenced on the Illumina HiSeq System as 87-base-pair reads. As for the original processing: In a later analysis, 77 million or so unique TCR beta chains were counted across the approximately 620 repertoires, and roughly 10 million of these chains were shared by at least two donors. A nearest-neighbor algorithm error-corrected the raw reads and collapsed the reads into unique sequences, merging closely related sequences to remove PCR and sequencing errors. To assign V, D and J gene segments, CDR3 sequences were aligned to IMGT reference sequences. For a sequence to be retained, a match of at least six nucleotides was required to both a V gene segment and a J gene segment. A rearrangement counted as productive if the CDR3 had no stop codons and remained in frame with V and J, and every other rearrangement counted as non-productive. CDR3 was defined according to IMGT convention as the region running from the second conserved V-encoded cysteine to the conserved J-encoded phenylalanine. The earlier analysis of some 580 of the donors excluded any sequence lacking an unambiguous match to a single V gene segment. An earlier analysis of over 450 of the donors classified V segments as functional when productive rearrangements were above 56.7% and as segregating when the standard deviation between donors was above 5%. A statistical classification framework was built to diagnose cytomegalovirus status from the catalog of TCR beta chain sequences. In a later analysis, TCR nucleotide sequences were compared against IMGT/GENE-DB human TR gene sequences so that V and J genes could be assigned. The TCRdist pipeline was used in a later analysis to assign CDR3 sequences and most-parsimonious VDJ recombination scenarios. A later analysis defined each TCR beta chain by its CDR3 amino acid sequence plus V-gene family, and excluded reads lacking a unique V-gene family. To address suspected cross-contamination and a sequencing artifact, a later analysis removed roughly 640 highly shared, low-generation-probability nucleotide sequences. A later analysis calculated a clonal expansion index for each public chain from normalized within-repertoire ranks of inferred template counts. In a later analysis, generation probabilities were computed with a VDJ recombination model fitted to out-of-frame rearrangements, and the resulting probabilities were checked against IGoR. In a later analysis, hypergeometric tests were used to score TCR-TCR, TCR-HLA and TCR-CMV co-occurrence, with a repertoire-size bias correction applied to TCR pairs. In a later analysis, false discovery rates were estimated by permuting HLA or CMV assignments 20 times. In a later analysis, co-occurring TCRs were grouped using DBSCAN, and TCRdist sequence similarity was added for clustering within HLA-allele-positive subsets. For co-occurrence clustering, repertoires with fewer than 30,000 or more than 120,000 public chains were excluded, along with 5 or 6 repertoires with anomalous nucleotide sharing. Drawn from immuneACCESS, this table holds only the in-frame rearrangements with V and J called that TCRdb kept. Clones are partly lost; checked studies trace under half to an unresolved V gene and leave the rest unexplained. V, J and clone size were drawn from that table, and D and trimming were deduced from the DNA. The sample contains over 150,000 clones, 60% to 80% of them found a single time. The top ten constitute just under 5% of the sample.

The CDR3 covers 13 residues, taking in both the cysteine and the phenylalanine. CDR3 DNA only is kept here, 39 bases in frame from base 1. Deletion took 2 bases off V and 6 bases off J, with a span of 11 bases between the germline ends. CDR1 KGHSY and CDR2 FQNENV were looked up in the germline V gene. The specimen sequenced was PBMCs. The receptor's source is a male donor in good health and CMV-seronegative. The rearrangement joined TRBV16 to TRBJ2-7; the best D guess is TRBD1, with 6 bases matching. The CDR3 has the sequence CASSQTGISEQYF. The nucleotides are TGTGCCAGCAGCCAAACAGGGATCTCCGAGCAGTACTTC.